The 18 T cell receptor beta chains below were found in one sample sequenced in a study of blood T cells in healthy people across ages. The second PCR ran about 6 to 12 cycles with a sample-barcoded 5' primer and J-beta primers. From the 5' RACE reads, TCRdb called clonotypes with MiXCR, one entry per CDR3 protein. Here the sample spans around 1,000,000 distinct CDR3 sequences, about 25% being singletons. The same sample was also used in a study of T cells of mothers and their children.

Source material: blood. The receptors originated from a girl aged 2-10 years in good health.

This clonotype was found a few times. This chain uses TRBV4-1 with TRBJ2-5, with D tentatively TRBD2 (5 bases). CDR3 length: 16 residues. Germline V CDR1 and CDR2: MGHRA, YSYEKL. V was trimmed by 1 base and J by 1 base, leaving 13 bases between them. The CDR3 loop reads CASSQVSGRIQETQYF. The CDR3 DNA reads as TGCGCCAGCAGCCAAGTGAGCGGCCGAATCCAAGAGACCCAGTACTTC.

This clonotype was seen a handful of times. This CDR3 is CSVESPGLAGPDTQYF. The DNA for the CDR3 is TGCAGTGTCGAATCCCCGGGACTAGCGGGGCCAGATACGCAGTATTTT. V and J are TRBV20-1 and TRBJ2-3; 13 bases agree with TRBD2. Germline V gives CDR1 DFQATT, CDR2 SNEGSKA (reference sequence). The CDR3 has 16 amino acids. The trim removed 7 bases at V and 4 bases at J, leaving 11 bases unmatched.

This clonotype has a handful of counts. An end of the junction differs from the germline gene, which may be a read error. The chain carries TRBV7-9 and TRBJ2-2; TRBD2 might be the D (6 bases). The CDR3 is 13 residues long. Germline V lookup: CDR1 SEHNR, CDR2 FQNEAQ (reference sequence). The CDR3 DNA sequence: TGTGCTAGCAGACTAGCGAACACCGGGGAGCTGTTTTTT. Protein sequence: CASRLANTGELFF.

This clonotype has just a few counts. The chain combines TRBV20-1 with TRBJ2-7; D is perhaps TRBD1 (6 bases). The tail of the sequence fits TRBJ2-5 better, so the J call may be wrong. CDR1 and CDR2 (germline): DFQATT, SNEGSKA (reference sequence). The CDR3 sequence is 14 residues long. DNA for the CDR3: TGCAGTGCTTACGCACAGGGCAGGCAAGAGACCCAGTACTTC. Residues: CSAYAQGRQETQYF.

Regarding this clonotype: An end of the junction does not agree with germline; a read error may underlie this. This chain connects TRBV7-7 to TRBJ2-4, with TRBD1 identical over 8 bases. This CDR3 is 18 amino acids long. CDR1 and CDR2 from the germline V gene are SSHAT and FNYEAQ (reference sequence). DNA for the CDR3: TGTGCTAGCACCTCCGGACAGGGCGCTAACGAAGCCAAAAACATTCAGTACTTC. As protein: CASTSGQGANEAKNIQYF. Combining the CDR3 with reference TRBV7-7 and TRBJ2-4 gives the whole variable domain GAGVSQSPRYKVTKRGQDVTLRCDPISSHATLYWYQQALGQGPEFLTYFNYEAQPDKSGLPSDRFSAERPEGSISTLTIQRTEQRDSAMYRCASTSGQGANEAKNIQYFGAGTRLSVL.

This sequence joins TRBV6-5 and TRBJ2-5; 10 positions match TRBD2. Losses at the gene ends were 4 bases for V and 3 bases for J; bases not matched to a gene: 5. The CDR3 has 15 amino acids. CDR1 and CDR2 (germline): MNHEY, SVGAGI. CDR3 in amino acids: CASSFTSGVKETQYF. CDR3 nucleotides: TGTGCCAGCAGTTTCACTAGCGGGGTTAAAGAGACCCAGTACTTC.

Of note for this clonotype: One end of the junction varies from germline; a read error may be responsible. This rearrangement joins TRBV7-2 to TRBJ1-1, with D possibly matching TRBD1 (5 bases). Germline V CDR1 and CDR2: SGHTA, FQGNSA. This CDR3 spans 15 amino acids. CDR3 coding DNA: TGTGCCAGCAGCACACAGGTCTTGCTGAACGCTGAAGCTTTCTTT. Its translation: CASSTQVLLNAEAFF.

This chain joins TRBV20-1 and TRBJ2-3; TRBD2 might be the D (6 bases). The CDR3 extends over 15 amino acids. Per germline, CDR1 DFQATT and CDR2 SNEGSKA (reference sequence). V shed 5 bases and J shed 2 bases, with 17 bases lying between them. The CDR3 reads CSAQWGDPFTDTQYF. As DNA, the CDR3 is TGCAGTGCTCAATGGGGGGATCCGTTCACAGATACGCAGTATTTT.

The chain recombines TRBV12-3 or TRBV12-4 with TRBJ2-7, with 7 bases fitting TRBD2. Germline trimming cut 7 bases from V and 6 bases from J; bases unmatched to any gene: 9. This CDR3 has 13 residues. CDR3 nucleotide sequence: TGTGCCAGCACACAAAGACTAGCCTCCGAGCAGTACTTC. Translated: CASTQRLASEQYF.

The rearrangement uses TRBV5-1 and TRBJ1-4; tentatively, D is TRBD1 (5 bases). Trimming stripped 0 bases from V and 3 bases from J, with 9 bases between. CDR1 is SGHRS, CDR2 YFSETQ, per germline. This CDR3 spans 15 amino acids. This chain's CDR3 is CASSLEGAANEKLFF. CDR3 bases: TGCGCCAGCAGCTTGGAAGGGGCGGCTAATGAAAAACTGTTTTTT.

This clonotype has just a few counts. The chain joins TRBV29-1 to TRBJ2-2; D is possibly TRBD1 (5 bases). CDR1 is SQVTM, CDR2 ANQGSEA, per germline. The CDR3 has 13 residues. Trimming shortened V by 3 bases and J by 6 bases, and 11 bases separated the two germline ends. The CDR3 DNA follows: TGCAGCGTTGATTCAGGGATTGCCGGGGAGCTGTTTTTT. Its protein product is CSVDSGIAGELFF.

V is TRBV28 and J is TRBJ2-4; no reliable D call. In germline, CDR1 is MDHEN, CDR2 SYDVKM. The CDR3 length is 16 residues. V lost 1 base to trimming and J lost 0 bases, with 10 bases between them. The CDR3 region is CASSLSKTLAKNIQYF. CDR3 coding DNA: TGTGCCAGCAGTTTATCCAAGACACTAGCCAAAAACATTCAGTACTTC.

This sequence joins TRBV27 and TRBJ2-4; TRBD1 matches at 7 bases. V shed 6 bases, J shed 8 bases, and the junction held 7 bases outside the gene matches. The CDR3 has 13 amino acids. Germline CDR1 is MNHEY and CDR2 is SMNVEV (reference sequence). This chain's CDR3 is CASSDRALDIQYF. The CDR3 DNA reads as TGTGCCAGCAGCGACAGGGCTTTGGACATTCAGTACTTC.

This clonotype was detected many times. This chain connects TRBV12-3 or TRBV12-4 to TRBJ2-2, with unresolved D. V was trimmed by 6 bases and J by 7 bases, leaving 9 bases between them. The CDR3 is 12 residues long. CDR3: CASSYLHGELFF. CDR3 in DNA: TGTGCCAGCAGCTACCTCCACGGGGAGCTGTTTTTT.

This clonotype was detected only a few times. The chain carries TRBV4-2 and TRBJ2-7; TRBD1 is a possible D gene (5 bases). Trimming shortened V by 1 base and J by 7 bases, and 17 bases separated the two germline ends. CDR3 length: 15 residues. Germline values: CDR1 LGHNA, CDR2 YNFKEQ. CDR3 coding DNA: TGTGCCAGCAGCCAAGTTGAGGCAGGGATGAGGGAGCAGTACTTC. Its protein product is CASSQVEAGMREQYF.

The genes are TRBV6-5 and TRBJ2-2; possible D gene TRBD2, 6 bases. Trimming shortened V by 6 bases and J by 2 bases, and 13 bases separated the two germline ends. The CDR3 is 15 residues long. Germline loops: CDR1 MNHEY, CDR2 SVGAGI. The CDR3 DNA reads as TGTGCCAGCAGCAAACCGGGACTCAACACCGGGGAGCTGTTTTTT. As protein: CASSKPGLNTGELFF.

This clonotype was counted between two and nine times. The V gene is TRBV4-1, the J gene TRBJ1-5, with D perhaps TRBD1 (5 bases). CDR1 and CDR2 from the germline V gene are MGHRA and YSYEKL. Between the trimmed V and J ends, which lost 1 base and 2 bases, there was a span of 9 bases. CDR3 length: 15 amino acids. CDR3 protein: CASSQVGDGNQPQHF. The CDR3 nucleotides are TGCGCCAGCAGCCAAGTAGGGGACGGCAATCAGCCCCAGCATTTT.

The chain recombines TRBV7-3 with TRBJ2-2; weak D call: TRBD1 (6 bases). Germline assignment: CDR1 SGHTA and CDR2 FQGTGA. Trimming shortened V by 4 bases and J by 1 base, and 13 bases separated the two germline ends. This CDR3 spans 16 amino acids. The CDR3: CASSSQGGGNTGELFF. CDR3 nucleotide sequence: TGTGCCAGCAGCTCACAGGGCGGTGGGAACACCGGGGAGCTGTTTTTT.